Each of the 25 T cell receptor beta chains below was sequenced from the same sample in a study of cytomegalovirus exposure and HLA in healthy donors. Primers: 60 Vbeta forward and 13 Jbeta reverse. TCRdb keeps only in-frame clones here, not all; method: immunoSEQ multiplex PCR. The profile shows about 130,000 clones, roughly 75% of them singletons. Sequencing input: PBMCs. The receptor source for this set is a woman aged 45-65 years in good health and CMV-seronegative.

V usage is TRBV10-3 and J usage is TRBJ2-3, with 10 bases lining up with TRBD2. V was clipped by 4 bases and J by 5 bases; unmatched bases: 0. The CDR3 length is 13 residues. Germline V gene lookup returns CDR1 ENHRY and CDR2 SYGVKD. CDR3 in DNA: TGTGCCATCAGTGGACTAGCGGGAGATACGCAGTATTTT. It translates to CAISGLAGDTQYF.

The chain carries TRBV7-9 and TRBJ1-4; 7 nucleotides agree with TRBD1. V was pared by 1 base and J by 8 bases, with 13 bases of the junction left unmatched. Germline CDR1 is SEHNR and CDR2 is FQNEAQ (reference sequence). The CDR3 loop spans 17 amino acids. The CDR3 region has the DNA TGTGCCAGCAGCTTAGGTCTGGGGGACAGCCTGGGGGAAAAACTGTTTTTT. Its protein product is CASSLGLGDSLGEKLFF.

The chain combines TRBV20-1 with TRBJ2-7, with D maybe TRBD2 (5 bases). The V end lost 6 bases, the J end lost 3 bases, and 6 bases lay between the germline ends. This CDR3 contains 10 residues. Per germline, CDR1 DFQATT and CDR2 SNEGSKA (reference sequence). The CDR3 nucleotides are TGCAGTGCCGGGGACTACGAGCAGTACTTC. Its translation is CSAGDYEQYF.

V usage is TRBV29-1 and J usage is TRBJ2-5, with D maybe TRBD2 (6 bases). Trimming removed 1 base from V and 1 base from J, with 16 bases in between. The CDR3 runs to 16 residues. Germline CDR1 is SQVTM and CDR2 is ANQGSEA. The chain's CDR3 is CSVEGLVAGSQETQYF. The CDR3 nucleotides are TGCAGCGTTGAAGGGTTGGTTGCGGGATCCCAAGAGACCCAGTACTTC.

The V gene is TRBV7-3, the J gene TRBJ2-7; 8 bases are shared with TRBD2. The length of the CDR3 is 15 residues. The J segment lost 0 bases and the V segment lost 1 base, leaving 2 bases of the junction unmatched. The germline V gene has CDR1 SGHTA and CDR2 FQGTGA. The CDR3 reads CASSLRGTSSYEQYF. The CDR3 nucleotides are TGTGCCAGCAGCTTAAGGGGGACTAGCTCCTACGAGCAGTACTTC.

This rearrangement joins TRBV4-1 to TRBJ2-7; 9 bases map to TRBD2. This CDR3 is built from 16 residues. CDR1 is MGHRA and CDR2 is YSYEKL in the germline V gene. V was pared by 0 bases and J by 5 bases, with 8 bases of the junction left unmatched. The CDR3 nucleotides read TGCGCCAGCAGCCAAGACTTTCCTAGCGGGATTAACGAGCAGTACTTC. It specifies CASSQDFPSGINEQYF.

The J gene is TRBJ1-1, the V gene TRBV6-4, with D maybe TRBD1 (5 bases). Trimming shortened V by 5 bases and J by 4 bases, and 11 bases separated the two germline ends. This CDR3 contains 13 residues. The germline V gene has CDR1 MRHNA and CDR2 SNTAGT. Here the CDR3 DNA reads TGTGCCAGCAGTTCACAGGAGAGCACTGAAGCTTTCTTT. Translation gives CASSSQESTEAFF.

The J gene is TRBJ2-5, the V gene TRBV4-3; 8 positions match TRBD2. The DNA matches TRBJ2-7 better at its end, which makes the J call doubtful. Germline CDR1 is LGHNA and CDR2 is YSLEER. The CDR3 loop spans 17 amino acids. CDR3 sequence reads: CASSQVAGHLSRYEQYF. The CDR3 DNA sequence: TGCGCCAGCAGCCAAGTAGCGGGACACCTCTCCCGCTACGAGCAGTACTTC.

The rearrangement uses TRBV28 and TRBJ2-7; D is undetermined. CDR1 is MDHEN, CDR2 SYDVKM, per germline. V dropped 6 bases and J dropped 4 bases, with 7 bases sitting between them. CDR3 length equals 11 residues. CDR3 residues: CASSRLYEQYF. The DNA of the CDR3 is TGTGCCAGCAGCCGACTTTACGAGCAGTACTTC.

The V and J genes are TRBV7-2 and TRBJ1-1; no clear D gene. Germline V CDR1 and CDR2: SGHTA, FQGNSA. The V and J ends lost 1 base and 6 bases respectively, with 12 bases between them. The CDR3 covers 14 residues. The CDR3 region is CASSLDPIPAEAFF. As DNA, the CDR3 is TGTGCCAGCAGCTTAGATCCCATACCGGCTGAAGCTTTCTTT.

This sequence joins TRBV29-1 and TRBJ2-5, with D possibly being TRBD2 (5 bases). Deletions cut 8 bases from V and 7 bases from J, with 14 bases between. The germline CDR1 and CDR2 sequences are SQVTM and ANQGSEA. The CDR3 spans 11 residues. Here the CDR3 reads CSLAEGGTQYF. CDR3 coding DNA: TGCAGCCTAGCAGAAGGAGGGACCCAGTACTTC. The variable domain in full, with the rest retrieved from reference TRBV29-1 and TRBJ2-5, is SAVISQKPSRDICQRGTSLTIQCQVDSQVTMMFWYRQQPGQSLTLIATANQGSEATYESGFVIDKFPISRPNLTFSTLTVSNMSPEDSSIYLCSLAEGGTQYFGPGTRLLVL.

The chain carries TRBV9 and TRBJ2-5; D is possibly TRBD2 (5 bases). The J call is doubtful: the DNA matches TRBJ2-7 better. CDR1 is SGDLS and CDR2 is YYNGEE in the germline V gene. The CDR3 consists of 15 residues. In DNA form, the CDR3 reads TGTGCCAGCAGCGTAGGTGATGCGGGTATCAACGAGCAGTACTTC. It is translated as CASSVGDAGINEQYF.

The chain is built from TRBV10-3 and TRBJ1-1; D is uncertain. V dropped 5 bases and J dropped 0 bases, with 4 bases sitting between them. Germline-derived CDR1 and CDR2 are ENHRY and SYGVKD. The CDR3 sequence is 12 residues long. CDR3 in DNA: TGTGCCATCAGTCAGATGAACACTGAAGCTTTCTTT. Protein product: CAISQMNTEAFF.

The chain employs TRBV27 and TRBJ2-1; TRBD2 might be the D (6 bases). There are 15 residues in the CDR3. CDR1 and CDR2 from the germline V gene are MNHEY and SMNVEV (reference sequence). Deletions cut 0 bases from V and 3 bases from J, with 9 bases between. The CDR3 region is CASSLSREYYNEQFF. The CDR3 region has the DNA TGTGCCAGCAGTTTATCTCGGGAGTACTACAATGAGCAGTTCTTC.

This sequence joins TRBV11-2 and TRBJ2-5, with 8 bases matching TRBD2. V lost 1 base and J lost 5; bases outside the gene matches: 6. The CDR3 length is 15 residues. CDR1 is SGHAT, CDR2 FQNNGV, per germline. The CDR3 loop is CASSLVAGGWETQYF. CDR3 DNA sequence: TGTGCCAGCAGCTTAGTTGCGGGAGGATGGGAGACCCAGTACTTC.

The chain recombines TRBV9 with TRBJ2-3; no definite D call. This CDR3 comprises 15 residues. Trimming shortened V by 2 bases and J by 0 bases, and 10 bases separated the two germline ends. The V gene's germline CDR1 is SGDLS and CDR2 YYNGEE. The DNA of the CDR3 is TGTGCCAGCAGCGTTCTTCCTTCTAGCACAGATACGCAGTATTTT. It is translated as CASSVLPSSTDTQYF.

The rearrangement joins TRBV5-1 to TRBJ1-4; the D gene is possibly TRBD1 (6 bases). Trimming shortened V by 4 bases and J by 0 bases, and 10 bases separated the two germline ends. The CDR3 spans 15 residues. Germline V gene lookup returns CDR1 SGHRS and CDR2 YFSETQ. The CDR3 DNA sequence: TGCGCCAGCAGCCTACAGGGTGCAACTAATGAAAAACTGTTTTTT. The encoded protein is CASSLQGATNEKLFF. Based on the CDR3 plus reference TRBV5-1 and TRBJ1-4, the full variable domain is KAGVTQTPRYLIKTRGQQVTLSCSPISGHRSVSWYQQTPGQGLQFLFEYFSETQRNKGNFPGRFSGRQFSNSRSEMNVSTLELGDSALYLCASSLQGATNEKLFFGSGTQLSVL.

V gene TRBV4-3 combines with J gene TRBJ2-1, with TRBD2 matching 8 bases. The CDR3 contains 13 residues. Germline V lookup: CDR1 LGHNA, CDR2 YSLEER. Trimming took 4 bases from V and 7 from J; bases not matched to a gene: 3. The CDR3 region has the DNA TGCGCCAGCAGCCGGACTAGCTTGAATGAGCAGTTCTTC. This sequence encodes CASSRTSLNEQFF.

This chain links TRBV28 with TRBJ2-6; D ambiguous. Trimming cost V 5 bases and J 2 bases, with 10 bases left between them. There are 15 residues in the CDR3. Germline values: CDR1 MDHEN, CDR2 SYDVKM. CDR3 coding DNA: TGTGCCAGCAGTGCAGGTAGTCCTGGGGCCAACGTCCTGACTTTC. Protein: CASSAGSPGANVLTF.

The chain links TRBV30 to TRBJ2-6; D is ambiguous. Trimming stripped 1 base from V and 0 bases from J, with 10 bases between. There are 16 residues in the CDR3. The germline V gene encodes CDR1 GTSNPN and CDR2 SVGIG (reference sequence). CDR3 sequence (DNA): TGTGCCTGGAGTGAGATCTGGCACTCTGGGGCCAACGTCCTGACTTTC. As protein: CAWSEIWHSGANVLTF.

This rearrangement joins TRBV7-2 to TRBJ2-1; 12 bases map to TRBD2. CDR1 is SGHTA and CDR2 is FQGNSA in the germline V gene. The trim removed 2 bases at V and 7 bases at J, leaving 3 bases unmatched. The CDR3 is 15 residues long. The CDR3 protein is CASSLLAGGLNEQFF. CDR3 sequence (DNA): TGTGCCAGCAGCTTACTAGCGGGAGGGCTTAATGAGCAGTTCTTC. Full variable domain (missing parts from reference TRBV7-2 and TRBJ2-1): GAGVSQSPSNKVTEKGKDVELRCDPISGHTALYWYRQSLGQGLEFLIYFQGNSAPDKSGLPSDRFSAERTGGSVSTLTIQRTQQEDSAVYLCASSLLAGGLNEQFFGPGTRLTVL.

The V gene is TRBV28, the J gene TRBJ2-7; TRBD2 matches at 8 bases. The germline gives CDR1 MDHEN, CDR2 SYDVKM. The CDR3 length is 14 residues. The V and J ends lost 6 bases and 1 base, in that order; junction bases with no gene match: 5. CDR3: CASRTGGASYEQYF. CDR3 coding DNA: TGTGCCAGCAGAACGGGAGGGGCGTCCTACGAGCAGTACTTC. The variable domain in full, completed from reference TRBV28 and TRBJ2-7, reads DVKVTQSSRYLVKRTGEKVFLECVQDMDHENMFWYRQDPGLGLRLIYFSYDVKMKEKGDIPEGYSVSREKKERFSLILESASTNQTSMYLCASRTGGASYEQYFGPGTRLTVT.

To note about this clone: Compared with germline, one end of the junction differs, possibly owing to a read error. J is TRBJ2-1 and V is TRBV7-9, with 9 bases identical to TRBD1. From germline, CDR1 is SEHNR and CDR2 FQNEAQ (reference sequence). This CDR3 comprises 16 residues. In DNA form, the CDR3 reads TGTTCCAGCAGCCCGATACAGGGGGCCGGTTACAATGAGCAGTTCTTC. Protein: CSSSPIQGAGYNEQFF. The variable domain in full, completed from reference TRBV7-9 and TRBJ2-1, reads DTGVSQNPRHKITKRGQNVTFRCDPISEHNRLYWYRQTLGQGPEFLTYFQNEAQLEKSRLLSDRFSAERPKGSFSTLEIQRTEQGDSAMYLCSSSPIQGAGYNEQFFGPGTRLTVL.

The CDR3 coding sequence is TGTGCCAGCAGCTTAGACAGGGCTAATGAAAAACTGTTTTTT. The encoded protein is CASSLDRANEKLFF. The chain uses TRBV7-2 and TRBJ1-4; tentatively, D is TRBD1 (6 bases). The CDR3 runs to 14 residues. Germline loops: CDR1 SGHTA, CDR2 FQGNSA. Trimming stripped 1 base from V and 3 bases from J, with 6 bases between. The variable domain in full, with the rest retrieved from reference TRBV7-2 and TRBJ1-4, is GAGVSQSPSNKVTEKGKDVELRCDPISGHTALYWYRQSLGQGLEFLIYFQGNSAPDKSGLPSDRFSAERTGGSVSTLTIQRTQQEDSAVYLCASSLDRANEKLFFGSGTQLSVL.

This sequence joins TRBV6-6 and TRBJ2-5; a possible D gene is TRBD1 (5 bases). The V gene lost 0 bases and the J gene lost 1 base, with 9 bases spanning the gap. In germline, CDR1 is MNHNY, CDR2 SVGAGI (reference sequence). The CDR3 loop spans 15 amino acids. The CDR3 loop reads CASSYSGDPQETQYF. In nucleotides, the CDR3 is TGTGCCAGCAGTTACTCAGGGGATCCCCAAGAGACCCAGTACTTC.